This record looks at one TCR beta chain sequence and its context. The record originates from a study of blood T cell repertoires in COVID-19. Study-wide background: The samples span acute and convalescent COVID-19 from the United States, Italy and Spain. The analysed material was cDNA or gDNA that came from T cells, B-cell-depleted T cells, or PBMCs.

In the study's own analysis: Reference gene primers were amplified, and this amplification served to estimate nucleated cell counts. TCRdb's copy holds only in-frame clones and misses some; the assay was immunoSEQ multiplex PCR. The DNA was the basis for D and trimming; V, J and clone size are from that table. The data hold about 98,000 clones, with around 85% observed a single time. The CDR3 loop spans 17 amino acids. Germline loops: CDR1 SGDLS, CDR2 YYNGEE. The V gene lost 0 bases and the J gene lost 2 bases, with 15 bases spanning the gap. V usage is TRBV9 and J usage is TRBJ1-3; D not certain. Input material: peripheral blood. The receptor was derived from an elderly woman with acute or convalescent COVID-19. Written as DNA, the CDR3 is TGTGCCAGCAGCGTAGGGGCTCGCCTGTGGGCTGGAAACACCATATATTTT. Translated, it gives CASSVGARLWAGNTIYF.